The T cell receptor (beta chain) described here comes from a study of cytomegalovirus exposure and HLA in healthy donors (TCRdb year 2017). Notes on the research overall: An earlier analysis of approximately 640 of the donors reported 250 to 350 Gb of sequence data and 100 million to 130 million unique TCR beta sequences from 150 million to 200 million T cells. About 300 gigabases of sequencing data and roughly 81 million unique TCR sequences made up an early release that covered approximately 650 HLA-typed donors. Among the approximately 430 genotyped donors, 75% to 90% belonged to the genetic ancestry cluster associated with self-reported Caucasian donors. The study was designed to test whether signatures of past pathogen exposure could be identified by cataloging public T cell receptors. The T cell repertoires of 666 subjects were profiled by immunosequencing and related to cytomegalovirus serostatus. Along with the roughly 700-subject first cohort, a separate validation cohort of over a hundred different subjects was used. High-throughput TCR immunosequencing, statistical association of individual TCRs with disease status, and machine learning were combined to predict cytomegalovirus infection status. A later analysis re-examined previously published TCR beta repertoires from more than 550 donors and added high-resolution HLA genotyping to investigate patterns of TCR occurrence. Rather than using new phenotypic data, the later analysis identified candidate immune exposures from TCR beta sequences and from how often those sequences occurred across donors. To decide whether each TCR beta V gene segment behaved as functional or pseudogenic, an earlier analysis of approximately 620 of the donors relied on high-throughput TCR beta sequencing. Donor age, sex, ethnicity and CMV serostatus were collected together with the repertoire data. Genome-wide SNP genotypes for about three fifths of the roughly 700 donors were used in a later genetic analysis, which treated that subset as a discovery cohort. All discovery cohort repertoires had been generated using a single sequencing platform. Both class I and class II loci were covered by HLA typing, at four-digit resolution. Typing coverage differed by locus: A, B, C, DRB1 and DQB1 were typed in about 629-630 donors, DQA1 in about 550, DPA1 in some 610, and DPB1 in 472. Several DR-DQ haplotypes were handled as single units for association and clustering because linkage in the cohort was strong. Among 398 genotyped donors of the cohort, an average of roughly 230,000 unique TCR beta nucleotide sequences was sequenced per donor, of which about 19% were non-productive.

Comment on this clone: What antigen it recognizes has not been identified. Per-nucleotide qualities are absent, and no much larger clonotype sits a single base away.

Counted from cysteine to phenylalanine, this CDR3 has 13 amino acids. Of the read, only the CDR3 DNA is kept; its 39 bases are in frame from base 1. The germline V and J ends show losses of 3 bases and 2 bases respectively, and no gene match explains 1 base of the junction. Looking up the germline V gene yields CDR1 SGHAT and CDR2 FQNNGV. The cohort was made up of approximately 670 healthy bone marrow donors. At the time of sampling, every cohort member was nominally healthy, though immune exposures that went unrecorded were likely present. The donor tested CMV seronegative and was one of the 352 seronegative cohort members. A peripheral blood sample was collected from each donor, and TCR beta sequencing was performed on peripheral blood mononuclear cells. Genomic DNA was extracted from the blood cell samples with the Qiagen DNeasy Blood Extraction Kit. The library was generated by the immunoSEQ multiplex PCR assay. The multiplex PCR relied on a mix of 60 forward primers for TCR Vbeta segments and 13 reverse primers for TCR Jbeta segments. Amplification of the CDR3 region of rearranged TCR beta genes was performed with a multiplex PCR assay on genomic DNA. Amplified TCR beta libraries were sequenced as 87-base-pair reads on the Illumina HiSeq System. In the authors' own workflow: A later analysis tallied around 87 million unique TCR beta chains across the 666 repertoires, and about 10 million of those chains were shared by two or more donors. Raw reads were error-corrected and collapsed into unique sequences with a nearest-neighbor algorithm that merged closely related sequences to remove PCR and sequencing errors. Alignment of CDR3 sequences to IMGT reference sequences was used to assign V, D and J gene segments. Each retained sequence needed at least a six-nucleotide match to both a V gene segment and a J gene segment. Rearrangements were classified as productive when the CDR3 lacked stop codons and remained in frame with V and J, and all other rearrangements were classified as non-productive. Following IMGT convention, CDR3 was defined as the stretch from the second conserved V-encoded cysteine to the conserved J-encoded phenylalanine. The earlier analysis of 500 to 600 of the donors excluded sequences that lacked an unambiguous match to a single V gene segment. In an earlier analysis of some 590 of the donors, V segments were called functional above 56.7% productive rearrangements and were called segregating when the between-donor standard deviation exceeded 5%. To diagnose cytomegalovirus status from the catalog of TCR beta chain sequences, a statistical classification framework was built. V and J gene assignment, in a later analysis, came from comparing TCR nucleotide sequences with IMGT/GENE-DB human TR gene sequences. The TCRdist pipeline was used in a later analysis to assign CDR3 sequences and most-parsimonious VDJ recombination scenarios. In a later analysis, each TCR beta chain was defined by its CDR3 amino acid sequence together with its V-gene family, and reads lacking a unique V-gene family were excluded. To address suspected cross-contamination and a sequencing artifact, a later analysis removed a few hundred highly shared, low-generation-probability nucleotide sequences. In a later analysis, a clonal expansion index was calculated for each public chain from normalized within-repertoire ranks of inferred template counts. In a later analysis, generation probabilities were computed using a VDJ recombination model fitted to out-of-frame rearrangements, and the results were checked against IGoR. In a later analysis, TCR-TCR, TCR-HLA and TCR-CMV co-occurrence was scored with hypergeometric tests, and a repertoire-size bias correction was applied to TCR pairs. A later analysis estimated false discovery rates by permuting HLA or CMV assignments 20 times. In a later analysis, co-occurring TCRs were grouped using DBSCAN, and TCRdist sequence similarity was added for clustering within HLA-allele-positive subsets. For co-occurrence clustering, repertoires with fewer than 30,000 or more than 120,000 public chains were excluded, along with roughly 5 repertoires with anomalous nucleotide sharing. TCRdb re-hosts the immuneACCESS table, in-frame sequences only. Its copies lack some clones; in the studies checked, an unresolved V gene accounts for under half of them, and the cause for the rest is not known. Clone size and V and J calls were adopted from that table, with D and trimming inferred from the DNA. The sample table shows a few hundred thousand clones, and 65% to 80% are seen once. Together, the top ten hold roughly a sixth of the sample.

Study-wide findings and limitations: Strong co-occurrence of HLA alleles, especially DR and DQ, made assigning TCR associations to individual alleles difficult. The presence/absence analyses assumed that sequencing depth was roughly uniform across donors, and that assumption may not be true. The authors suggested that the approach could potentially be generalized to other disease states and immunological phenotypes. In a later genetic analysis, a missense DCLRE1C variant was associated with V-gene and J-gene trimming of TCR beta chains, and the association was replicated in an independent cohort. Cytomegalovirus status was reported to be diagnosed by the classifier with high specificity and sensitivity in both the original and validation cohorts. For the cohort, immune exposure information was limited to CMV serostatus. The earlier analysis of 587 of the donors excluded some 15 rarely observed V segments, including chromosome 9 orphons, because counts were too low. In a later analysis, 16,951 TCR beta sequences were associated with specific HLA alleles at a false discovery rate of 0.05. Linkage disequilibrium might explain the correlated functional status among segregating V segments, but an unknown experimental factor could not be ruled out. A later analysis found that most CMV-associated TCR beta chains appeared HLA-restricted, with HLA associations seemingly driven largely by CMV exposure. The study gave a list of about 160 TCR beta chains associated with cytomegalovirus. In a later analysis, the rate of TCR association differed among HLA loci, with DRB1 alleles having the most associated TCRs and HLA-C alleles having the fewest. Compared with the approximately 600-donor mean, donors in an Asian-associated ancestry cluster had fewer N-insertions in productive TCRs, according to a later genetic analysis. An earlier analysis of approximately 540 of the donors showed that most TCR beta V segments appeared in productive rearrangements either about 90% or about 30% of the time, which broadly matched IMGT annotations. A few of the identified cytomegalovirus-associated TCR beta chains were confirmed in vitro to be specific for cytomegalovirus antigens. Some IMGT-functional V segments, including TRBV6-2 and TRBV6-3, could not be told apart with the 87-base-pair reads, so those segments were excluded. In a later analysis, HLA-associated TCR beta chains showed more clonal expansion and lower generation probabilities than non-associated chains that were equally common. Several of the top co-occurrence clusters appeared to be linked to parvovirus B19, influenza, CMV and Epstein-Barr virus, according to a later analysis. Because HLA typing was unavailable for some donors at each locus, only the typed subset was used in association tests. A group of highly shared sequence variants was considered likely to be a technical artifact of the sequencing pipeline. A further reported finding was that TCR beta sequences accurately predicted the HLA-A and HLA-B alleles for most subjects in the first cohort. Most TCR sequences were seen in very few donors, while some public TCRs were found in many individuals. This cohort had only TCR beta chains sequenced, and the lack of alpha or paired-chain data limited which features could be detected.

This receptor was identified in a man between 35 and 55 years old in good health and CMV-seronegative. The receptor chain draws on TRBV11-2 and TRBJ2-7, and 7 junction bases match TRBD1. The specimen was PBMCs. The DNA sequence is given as TGTGCCAGCAGCTTCGGGACAGCCTACGAGCAGTACTTC. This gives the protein CASSFGTAYEQYF.